The clone carrying this TCR beta chain has more than one count but fewer than ten. Assay used: immunoSEQ multiplex PCR; TCRdb lists only in-frame clones, some missing. The sample has some 62,000 clones, around 87% seen once. The data belong to a study of technical replicates of blood from a handful of donors. Germline V gives CDR1 SGHRS, CDR2 YFSETQ. Trimming cost V 4 bases and J 6 bases; bases outside gene matches: 13. The CDR3 is 15 amino acids. This clonotype originated in a human donor in good health. Some clones in this sample may be carry-over from other donors' samples. This chain uses TRBV5-1 with TRBJ2-7, with 7 bases lining up with TRBD2. The sample consisted of PBMCs. CDR3 sequence: CASSKEAGTTGEQYF. The DNA for the CDR3 is TGCGCCAGCAGCAAGGAAGCCGGGACTACTGGCGAGCAGTACTTC.